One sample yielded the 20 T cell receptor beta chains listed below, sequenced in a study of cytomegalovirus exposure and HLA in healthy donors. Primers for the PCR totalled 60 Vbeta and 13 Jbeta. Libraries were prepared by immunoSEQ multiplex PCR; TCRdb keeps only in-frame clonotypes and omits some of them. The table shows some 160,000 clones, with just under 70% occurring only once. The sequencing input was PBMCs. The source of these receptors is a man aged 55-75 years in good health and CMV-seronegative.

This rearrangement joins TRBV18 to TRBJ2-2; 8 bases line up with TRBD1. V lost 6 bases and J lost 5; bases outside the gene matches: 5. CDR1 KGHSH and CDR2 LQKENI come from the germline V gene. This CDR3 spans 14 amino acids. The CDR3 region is CASSSGQGTGELFF. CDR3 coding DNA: TGTGCCAGCTCTTCCGGACAGGGAACCGGGGAGCTGTTTTTT.

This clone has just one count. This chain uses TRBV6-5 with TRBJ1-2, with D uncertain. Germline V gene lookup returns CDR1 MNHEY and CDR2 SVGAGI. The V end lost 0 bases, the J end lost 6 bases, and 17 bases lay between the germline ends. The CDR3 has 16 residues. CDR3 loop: CASSYSLAHSADGYTF. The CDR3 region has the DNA TGTGCCAGCAGTTACTCGTTGGCTCACTCCGCGGATGGCTACACCTTC.

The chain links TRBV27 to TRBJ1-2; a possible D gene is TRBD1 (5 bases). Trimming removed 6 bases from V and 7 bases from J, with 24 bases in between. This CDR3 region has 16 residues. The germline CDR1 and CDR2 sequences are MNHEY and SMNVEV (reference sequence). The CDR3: CASSPLALRGEGGYTF. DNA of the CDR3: TGTGCCAGCAGCCCCTTGGCTCTGCGGGGGGAGGGTGGCTACACCTTC.

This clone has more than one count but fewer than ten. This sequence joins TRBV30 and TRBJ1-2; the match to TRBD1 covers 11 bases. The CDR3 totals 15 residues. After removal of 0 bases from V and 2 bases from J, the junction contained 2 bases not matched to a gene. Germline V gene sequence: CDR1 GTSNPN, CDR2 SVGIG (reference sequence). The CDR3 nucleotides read TGTGCCTGGAGTGTCGGACAGGGGGCGAACTATGGCTACACCTTC. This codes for CAWSVGQGANYGYTF.

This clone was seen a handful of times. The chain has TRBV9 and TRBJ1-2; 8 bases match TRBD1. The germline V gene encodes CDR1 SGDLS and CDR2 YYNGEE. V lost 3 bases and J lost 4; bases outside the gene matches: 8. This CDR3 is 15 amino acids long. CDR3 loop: CASSADRVARYGYTF. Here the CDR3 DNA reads TGTGCCAGCAGCGCGGACAGGGTTGCCCGCTATGGCTACACCTTC.

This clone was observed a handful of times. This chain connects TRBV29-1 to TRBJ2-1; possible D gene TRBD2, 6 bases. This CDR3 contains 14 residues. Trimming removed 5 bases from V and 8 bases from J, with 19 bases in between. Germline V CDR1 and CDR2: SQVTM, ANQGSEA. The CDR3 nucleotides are TGCAGCGTTCCTGGGACTTCACTCGGCGATGAGCAGTTCTTC. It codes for CSVPGTSLGDEQFF.

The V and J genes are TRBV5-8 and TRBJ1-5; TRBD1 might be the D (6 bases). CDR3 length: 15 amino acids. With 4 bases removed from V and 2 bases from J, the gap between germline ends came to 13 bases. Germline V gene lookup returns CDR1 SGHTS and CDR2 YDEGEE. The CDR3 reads CASSGSRGGNQPQHF. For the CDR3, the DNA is TGTGCCAGCAGCGGGTCCAGGGGTGGCAATCAGCCCCAGCATTTT.

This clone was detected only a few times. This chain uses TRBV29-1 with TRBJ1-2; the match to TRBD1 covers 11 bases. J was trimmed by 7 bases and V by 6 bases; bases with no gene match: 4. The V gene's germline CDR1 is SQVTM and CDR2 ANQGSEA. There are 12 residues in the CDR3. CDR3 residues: CSVAGTGGGYTF. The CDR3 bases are TGCAGCGTAGCCGGGACAGGGGGTGGCTACACCTTC.

The CDR3 sequence: CASSFGTGSYEQYF. In nucleotides, the CDR3 is TGTGCCAGCAGCTTCGGGACAGGGTCCTACGAGCAGTACTTC. This chain connects TRBV7-9 to TRBJ2-7; TRBD1 agrees at 9 bases. Per the germline V gene, CDR1 is SEHNR and CDR2 is FQNEAQ (reference sequence). This CDR3 has 14 amino acids. The trim removed 3 bases at V and 1 base at J, leaving 1 base unmatched.

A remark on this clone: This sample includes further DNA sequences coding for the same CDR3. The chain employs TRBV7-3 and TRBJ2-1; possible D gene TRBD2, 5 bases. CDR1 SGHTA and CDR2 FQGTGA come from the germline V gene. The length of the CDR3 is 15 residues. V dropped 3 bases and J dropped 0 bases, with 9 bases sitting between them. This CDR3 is CASSLDLSSYNEQFF. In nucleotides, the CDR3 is TGTGCCAGCAGCTTGGACTTGAGCTCCTACAATGAGCAGTTCTTC.

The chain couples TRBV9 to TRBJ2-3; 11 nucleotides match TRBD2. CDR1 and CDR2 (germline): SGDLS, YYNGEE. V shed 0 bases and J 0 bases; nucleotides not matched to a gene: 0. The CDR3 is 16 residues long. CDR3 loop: CASSVGTSGSTDTQYF. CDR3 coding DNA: TGTGCCAGCAGCGTAGGGACTAGCGGGAGCACAGATACGCAGTATTTT.

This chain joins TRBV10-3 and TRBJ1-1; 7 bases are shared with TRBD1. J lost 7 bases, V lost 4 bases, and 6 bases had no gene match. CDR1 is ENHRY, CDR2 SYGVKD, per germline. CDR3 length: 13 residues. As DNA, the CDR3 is TGTGCCATCAGTGTTGAGACAGGGTATGAAGCTTTCTTT. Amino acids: CAISVETGYEAFF.

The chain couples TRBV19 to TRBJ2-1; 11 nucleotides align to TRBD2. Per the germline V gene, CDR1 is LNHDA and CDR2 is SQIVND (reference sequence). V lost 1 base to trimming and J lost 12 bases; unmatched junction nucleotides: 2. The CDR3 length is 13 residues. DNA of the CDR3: TGTGCCAGTAGTATAGGACTAGCGGGAATGCAGTTCTTC. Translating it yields CASSIGLAGMQFF.

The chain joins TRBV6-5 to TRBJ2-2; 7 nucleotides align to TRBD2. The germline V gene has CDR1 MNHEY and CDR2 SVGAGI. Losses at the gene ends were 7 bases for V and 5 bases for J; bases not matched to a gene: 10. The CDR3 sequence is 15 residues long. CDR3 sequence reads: CASKGRERGTGELFF. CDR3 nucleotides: TGTGCCAGCAAGGGGCGGGAGAGGGGTACCGGGGAGCTGTTTTTT.

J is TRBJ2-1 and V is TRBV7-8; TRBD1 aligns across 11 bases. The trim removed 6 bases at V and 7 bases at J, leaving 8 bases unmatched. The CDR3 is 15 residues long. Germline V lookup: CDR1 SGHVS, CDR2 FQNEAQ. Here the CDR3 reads CASSGRDRGSNEQFF. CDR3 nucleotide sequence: TGTGCCAGCAGTGGACGGGACAGGGGGTCGAATGAGCAGTTCTTC.

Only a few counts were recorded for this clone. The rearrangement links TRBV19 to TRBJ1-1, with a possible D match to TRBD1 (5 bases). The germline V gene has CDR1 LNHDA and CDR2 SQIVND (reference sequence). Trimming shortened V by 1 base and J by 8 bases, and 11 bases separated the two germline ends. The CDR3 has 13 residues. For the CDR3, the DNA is TGTGCCAGTAGTATAGTCGGGGGAATAGAAGCTTTCTTT. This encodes CASSIVGGIEAFF.

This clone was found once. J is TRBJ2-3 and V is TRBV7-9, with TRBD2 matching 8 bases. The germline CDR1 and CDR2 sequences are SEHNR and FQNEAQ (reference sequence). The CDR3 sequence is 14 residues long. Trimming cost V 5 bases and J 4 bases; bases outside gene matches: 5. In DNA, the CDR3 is TGTGCCAGCAGCAATAGCGGGGCAGCAGATACGCAGTATTTT. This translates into CASSNSGAADTQYF.

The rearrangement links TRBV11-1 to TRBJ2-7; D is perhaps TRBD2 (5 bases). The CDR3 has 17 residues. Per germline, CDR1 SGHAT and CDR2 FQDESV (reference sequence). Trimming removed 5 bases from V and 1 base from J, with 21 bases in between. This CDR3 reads CASSRFIGSRRSYEQYF. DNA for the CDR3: TGTGCCAGCAGCCGTTTCATTGGGAGCAGACGGTCCTACGAGCAGTACTTC.

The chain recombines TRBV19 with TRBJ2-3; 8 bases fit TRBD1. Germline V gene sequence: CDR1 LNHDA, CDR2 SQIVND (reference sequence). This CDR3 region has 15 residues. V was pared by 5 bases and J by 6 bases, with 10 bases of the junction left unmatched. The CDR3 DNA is TGTGCCAGTAGTGCTGGCCGGACAGGGTTGGATACGCAGTATTTT. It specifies CASSAGRTGLDTQYF. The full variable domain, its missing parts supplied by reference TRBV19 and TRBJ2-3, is DGGITQSPKYLFRKEGQNVTLSCEQNLNHDAMYWYRQDPGQGLRLIYYSQIVNDFQKGDIAEGYSVSREKKESFPLTVTSAQKNPTAFYLCASSAGRTGLDTQYFGPGTRLTVL.

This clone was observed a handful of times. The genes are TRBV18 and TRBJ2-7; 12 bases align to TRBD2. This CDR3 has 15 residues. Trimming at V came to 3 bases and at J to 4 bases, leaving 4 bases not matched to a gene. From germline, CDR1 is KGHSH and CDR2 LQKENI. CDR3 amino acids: CASSPTTSGRYEQYF. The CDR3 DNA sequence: TGTGCCAGCTCACCTACAACTAGCGGGAGGTACGAGCAGTACTTC.